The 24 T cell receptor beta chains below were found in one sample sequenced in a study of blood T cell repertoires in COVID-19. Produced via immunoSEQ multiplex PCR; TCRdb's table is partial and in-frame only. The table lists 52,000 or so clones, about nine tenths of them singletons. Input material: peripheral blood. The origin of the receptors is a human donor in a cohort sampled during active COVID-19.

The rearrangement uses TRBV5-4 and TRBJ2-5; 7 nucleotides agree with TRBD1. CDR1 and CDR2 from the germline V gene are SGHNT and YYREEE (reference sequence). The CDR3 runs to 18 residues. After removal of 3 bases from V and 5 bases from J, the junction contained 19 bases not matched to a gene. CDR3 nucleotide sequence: TGTGCCAGCAGCTCCGAGTCGAGGGTGACAGGGCGAGGGGAGACCCAGTACTTC. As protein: CASSSESRVTGRGETQYF.

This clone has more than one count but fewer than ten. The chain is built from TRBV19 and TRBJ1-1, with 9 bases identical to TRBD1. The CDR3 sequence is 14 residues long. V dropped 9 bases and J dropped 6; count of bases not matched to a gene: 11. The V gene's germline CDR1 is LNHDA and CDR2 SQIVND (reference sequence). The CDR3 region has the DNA TGTGCCAGCTCGGACAGGGGTTTTTACCCTGAAGCTTTCTTT. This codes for CASSDRGFYPEAFF.

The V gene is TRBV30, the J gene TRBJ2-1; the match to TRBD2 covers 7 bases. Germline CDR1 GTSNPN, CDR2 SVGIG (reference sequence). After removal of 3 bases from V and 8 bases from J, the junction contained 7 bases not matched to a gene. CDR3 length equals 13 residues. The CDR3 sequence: CAWRSRGRYEQFF. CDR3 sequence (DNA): TGTGCCTGGAGATCGCGGGGGAGGTATGAGCAGTTCTTC.

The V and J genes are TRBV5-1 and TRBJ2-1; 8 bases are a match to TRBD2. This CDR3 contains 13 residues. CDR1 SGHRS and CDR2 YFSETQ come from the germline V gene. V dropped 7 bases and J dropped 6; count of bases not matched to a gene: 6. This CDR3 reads CASGAGGSNEQFF. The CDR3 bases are TGCGCCAGCGGGGCGGGGGGTAGCAATGAGCAGTTCTTC.

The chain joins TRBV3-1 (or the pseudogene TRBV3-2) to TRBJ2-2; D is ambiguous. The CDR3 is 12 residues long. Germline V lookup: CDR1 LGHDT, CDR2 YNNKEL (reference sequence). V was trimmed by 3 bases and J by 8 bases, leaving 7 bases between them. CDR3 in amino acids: CASSQSQGELFF. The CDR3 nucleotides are TGTGCCAGCAGCCAGAGTCAAGGGGAGCTGTTTTTT.

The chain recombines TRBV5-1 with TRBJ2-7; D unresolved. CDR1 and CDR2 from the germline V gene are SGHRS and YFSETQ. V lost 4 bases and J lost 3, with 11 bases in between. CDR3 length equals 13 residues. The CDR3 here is CASSTGYSYEQYF. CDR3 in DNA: TGCGCCAGCAGCACCGGATACAGCTACGAGCAGTACTTC.

As DNA, the CDR3 is TGTGCCAGCAGCCCCCCGGGACTAGCGGGAGCGGGAGATACGCAGTATTTT. It encodes CASSPPGLAGAGDTQYF. V usage is TRBV7-9 and J usage is TRBJ2-3, with 14 bases lining up with TRBD2. Unmatched junction bases numbered 9, after V lost 5 bases and J lost 5 bases. Germline-derived CDR1 and CDR2 are SEHNR and FQNEAQ (reference sequence). This CDR3 region has 17 residues. Full variable domain (rest looked up from reference TRBV7-9 and TRBJ2-3): DTGVSQNPRHKITKRGQNVTFRCDPISEHNRLYWYRQTLGQGPEFLTYFQNEAQLEKSRLLSDRFSAERPKGSFSTLEIQRTEQGDSAMYLCASSPPGLAGAGDTQYFGPGTRLTVL.

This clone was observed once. The CDR3 DNA follows: TGTGCCTGGAGTGGCCAGGTGAACACTGAAGCTTTCTTT. Protein product: CAWSGQVNTEAFF. The V call is TRBV30, the J call TRBJ1-1; D is unresolved. The germline V gene has CDR1 GTSNPN and CDR2 SVGIG (reference sequence). V was pared by 1 base and J by 0 bases, with 6 bases between. The CDR3 covers 13 residues.

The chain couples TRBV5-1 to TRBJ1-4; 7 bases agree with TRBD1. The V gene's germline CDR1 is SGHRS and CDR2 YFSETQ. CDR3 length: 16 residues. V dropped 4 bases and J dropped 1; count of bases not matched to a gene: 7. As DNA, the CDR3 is TGCGCCAGCAGCCGGGTAGGGGGCCTAACTAATGAAAAACTGTTTTTT. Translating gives CASSRVGGLTNEKLFF.

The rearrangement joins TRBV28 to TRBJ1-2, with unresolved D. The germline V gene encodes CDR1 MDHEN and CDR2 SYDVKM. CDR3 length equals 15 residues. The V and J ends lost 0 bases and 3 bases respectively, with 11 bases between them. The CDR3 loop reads CASSLWRVWDYGYTF. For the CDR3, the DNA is TGTGCCAGCAGTTTATGGAGGGTCTGGGACTATGGCTACACCTTC.

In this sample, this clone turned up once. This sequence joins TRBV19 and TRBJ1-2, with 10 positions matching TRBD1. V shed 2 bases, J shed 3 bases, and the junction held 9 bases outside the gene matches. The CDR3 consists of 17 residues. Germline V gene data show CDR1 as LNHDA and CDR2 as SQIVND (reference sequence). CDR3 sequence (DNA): TGTGCCAGTAGTATAAATAACGTGGGGACAGGGGACTATGGCTACACCTTC. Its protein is CASSINNVGTGDYGYTF.

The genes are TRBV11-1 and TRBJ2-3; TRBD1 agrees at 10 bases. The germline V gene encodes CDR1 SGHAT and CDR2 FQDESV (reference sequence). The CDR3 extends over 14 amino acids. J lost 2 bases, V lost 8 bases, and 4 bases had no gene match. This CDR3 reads CASETGGLTDTQYF. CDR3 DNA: TGTGCCAGCGAGACAGGGGGCCTCACAGATACGCAGTATTTT.

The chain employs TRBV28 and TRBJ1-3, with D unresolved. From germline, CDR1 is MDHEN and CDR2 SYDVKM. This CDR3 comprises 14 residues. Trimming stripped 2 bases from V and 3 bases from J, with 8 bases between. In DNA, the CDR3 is TGTGCCAGCAGTTTAGGAGTCCTTGGAAACACCATATATTTT. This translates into CASSLGVLGNTIYF. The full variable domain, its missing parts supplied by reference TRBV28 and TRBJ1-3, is DVKVTQSSRYLVKRTGEKVFLECVQDMDHENMFWYRQDPGLGLRLIYFSYDVKMKEKGDIPEGYSVSREKKERFSLILESASTNQTSMYLCASSLGVLGNTIYFGEGSWLTVV.

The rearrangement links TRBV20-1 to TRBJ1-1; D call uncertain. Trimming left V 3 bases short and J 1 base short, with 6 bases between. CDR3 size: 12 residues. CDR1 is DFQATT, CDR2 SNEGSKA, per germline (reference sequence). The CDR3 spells CSASIKNTEAFF. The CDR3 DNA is TGCAGTGCTAGTATTAAGAACACTGAAGCTTTCTTT.

CDR3 in DNA: TGTGCCAGCAGTTTTAACAGGAATCGCACCTTC. Its protein is CASSFNRNRTF. The chain recombines TRBV28 with TRBJ1-2; possibly TRBD1 for D (5 bases). The CDR3 is 11 residues long. V was pared by 3 bases and J by 13 bases, with 12 bases between. Germline loops: CDR1 MDHEN, CDR2 SYDVKM.

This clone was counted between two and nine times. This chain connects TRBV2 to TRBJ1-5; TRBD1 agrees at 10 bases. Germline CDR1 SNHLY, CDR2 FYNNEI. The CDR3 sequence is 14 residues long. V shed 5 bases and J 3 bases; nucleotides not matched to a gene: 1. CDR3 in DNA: TGTGCCAGCAGTCGACAGGGGGCCAATCAGCCCCAGCATTTT. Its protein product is CASSRQGANQPQHF.

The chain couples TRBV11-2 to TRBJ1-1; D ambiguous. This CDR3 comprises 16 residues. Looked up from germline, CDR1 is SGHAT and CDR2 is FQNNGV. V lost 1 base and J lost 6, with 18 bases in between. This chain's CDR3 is CASSLGIRLVIPEAFF. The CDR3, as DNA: TGTGCCAGCAGCTTAGGTATCAGGTTGGTGATACCTGAAGCTTTCTTT.

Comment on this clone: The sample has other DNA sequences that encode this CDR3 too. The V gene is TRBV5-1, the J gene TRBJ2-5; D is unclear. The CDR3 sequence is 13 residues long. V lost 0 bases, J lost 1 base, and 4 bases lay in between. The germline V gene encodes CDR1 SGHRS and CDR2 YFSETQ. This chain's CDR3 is CASSLGGQETQYF. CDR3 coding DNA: TGCGCCAGCAGCTTGGGCGGCCAAGAGACCCAGTACTTC.

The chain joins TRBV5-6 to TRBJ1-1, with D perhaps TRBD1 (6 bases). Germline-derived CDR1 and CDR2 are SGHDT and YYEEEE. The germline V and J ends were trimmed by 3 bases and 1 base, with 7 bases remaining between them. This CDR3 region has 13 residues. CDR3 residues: CASSWGQNTEAFF. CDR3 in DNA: TGTGCCAGCAGCTGGGGACAGAACACTGAAGCTTTCTTT. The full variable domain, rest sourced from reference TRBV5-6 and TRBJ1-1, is DAGVTQSPTHLIKTRGQQVTLRCSPKSGHDTVSWYQQALGQGPQFIFQYYEEEERQRGNFPDRFSGHQFPNYSSELNVNALLLGDSALYLCASSWGQNTEAFFGQGTRLTVV.

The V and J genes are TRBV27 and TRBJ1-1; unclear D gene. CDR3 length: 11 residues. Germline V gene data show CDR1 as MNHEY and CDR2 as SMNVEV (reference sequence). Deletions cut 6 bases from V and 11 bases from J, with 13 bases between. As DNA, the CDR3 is TGTGCCAGCAGGGGAGGACCGGACGCTTTCTTT. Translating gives CASRGGPDAFF.

The DNA of the CDR3 is TGTGCCAGCAGCGTTGGACTAGCGGAGAGCACAGATACGCAGTATTTT. Encoded protein: CASSVGLAESTDTQYF. This chain connects TRBV7-2 to TRBJ2-3, with 10 bases matching TRBD2. Germline assignment: CDR1 SGHTA and CDR2 FQGNSA. This CDR3 has 16 amino acids. V dropped 5 bases and J dropped 0; count of bases not matched to a gene: 5.

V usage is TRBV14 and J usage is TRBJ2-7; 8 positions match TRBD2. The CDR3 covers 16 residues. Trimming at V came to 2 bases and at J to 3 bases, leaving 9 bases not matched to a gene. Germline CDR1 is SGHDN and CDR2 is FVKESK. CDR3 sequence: CASSQWWGLGIYEQYF. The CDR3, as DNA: TGTGCCAGCAGCCAATGGTGGGGACTAGGGATCTACGAGCAGTACTTC. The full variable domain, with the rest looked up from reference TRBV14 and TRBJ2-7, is EAGVTQFPSHSVIEKGQTVTLRCDPISGHDNLYWYRRVMGKEIKFLLHFVKESKQDESGMPNNRFLAERTGGTYSTLKVQPAELEDSGVYFCASSQWWGLGIYEQYFGPGTRLTVT.

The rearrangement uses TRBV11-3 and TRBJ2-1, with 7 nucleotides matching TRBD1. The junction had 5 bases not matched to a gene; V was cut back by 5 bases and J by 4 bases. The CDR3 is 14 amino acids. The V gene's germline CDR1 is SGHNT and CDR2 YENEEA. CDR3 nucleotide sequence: TGTGCCAGCAGCCCCCGACAGGGTTACAATGAGCAGTTCTTC. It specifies CASSPRQGYNEQFF.

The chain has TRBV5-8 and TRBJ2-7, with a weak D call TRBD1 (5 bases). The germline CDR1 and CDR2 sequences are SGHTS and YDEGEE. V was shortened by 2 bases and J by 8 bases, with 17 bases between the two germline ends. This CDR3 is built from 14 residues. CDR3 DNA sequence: TGTGCCAGCAGCTTCCTTACCAGGGATCCCAAGCAGTACTTC. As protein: CASSFLTRDPKQYF. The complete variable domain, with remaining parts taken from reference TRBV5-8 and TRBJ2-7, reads EAGVTQSPTHLIKTRGQQATLRCSPISGHTSVYWYQQALGLGLQFLLWYDEGEERNRGNFPPRFSGRQFPNYSSELNVNALELEDSALYLCASSFLTRDPKQYFGPGTRLTVT.